These 17 T cell receptor beta chains originate from one sample sequenced in a study of TIL therapy for anti-PD-1-resistant metastatic lung cancer. The time point denotes: pre-treatment sample, taken before nivolumab and TIL therapy. The tumor samples were excised metastases, mostly pleural nodules or supraclavicular lymph nodes. The libraries were made with immunoSEQ v3. Profiled with immunoSEQ multiplex PCR; TCRdb holds only in-frame clones, not every one. Seen here are about 100,000 clones, less than 70% observed once, and the top ten hold approximately 11%. This specimen was tumor tissue, taken at baseline. The receptors stem from a person aged 25 to 80 with non-small cell lung cancer.

The rearrangement uses TRBV5-6 and TRBJ1-1; D is unclear. CDR3 length: 14 residues. The germline V gene encodes CDR1 SGHDT and CDR2 YYEEEE. The V end lost 0 bases, the J end lost 1 base, and 7 bases lay between the germline ends. The CDR3 bases are TGTGCCAGCAGCTTGGTCAGTCCGAACACTGAAGCTTTCTTT. This translates into CASSLVSPNTEAFF.

In this sample, this clone turned up once. The chain carries TRBV7-8 and TRBJ2-5; D is perhaps TRBD2 (6 bases). In germline, CDR1 is SGHVS, CDR2 FQNEAQ. Trimming stripped 4 bases from V and 5 bases from J, with 11 bases between. The CDR3 has 13 amino acids. CDR3 bases: TGTGCCAGCAGCTCTAGACTAGTCGAGACCCAGTACTTC. This codes for CASSSRLVETQYF. The whole variable domain, filled in from reference TRBV7-8 and TRBJ2-5, reads GAGVSQSPRYKVAKRGQDVALRCDPISGHVSLFWYQQALGQGPEFLTYFQNEAQLDKSGLPSDRFFAERPEGSVSTLKIQRTQQEDSAVYLCASSSRLVETQYFGPGTRLLVL.

This rearrangement joins TRBV7-2 to TRBJ1-5; the D is unclear. There are 14 residues in the CDR3. V was shortened by 2 bases and J by 2 bases, with 7 bases between the two germline ends. Germline CDR1 and CDR2: SGHTA and FQGNSA. CDR3 loop: CASSLSGGNQPQHF. The CDR3 region has the DNA TGTGCCAGCAGCTTAAGCGGGGGCAATCAGCCCCAGCATTTT.

This clone came up a few times. V and J are TRBV5-1 and TRBJ1-1; D unresolved. Germline values: CDR1 SGHRS, CDR2 YFSETQ. The CDR3 sequence is 13 residues long. Trimming left V 0 bases short and J 3 bases short, with 6 bases between. Here the CDR3 DNA reads TGCGCCAGCAGCTTGGTCACAGACACTGAAGCTTTCTTT. Protein: CASSLVTDTEAFF.

This sequence joins TRBV5-4 and TRBJ2-4, with D unresolved. CDR3 length equals 15 residues. CDR1 is SGHNT, CDR2 YYREEE, per germline (reference sequence). V was trimmed by 4 bases and J by 0 bases, leaving 11 bases between them. The CDR3 spells CASSADSPAKNIQYF. The CDR3 DNA reads as TGTGCCAGCAGCGCAGACTCGCCAGCCAAAAACATTCAGTACTTC.

This chain joins TRBV7-2 and TRBJ1-2, with TRBD1 identical over 8 bases. With V trimmed by 0 bases and J by 4 bases, 10 bases remained unmatched. Germline loops: CDR1 SGHTA, CDR2 FQGNSA. This CDR3 is 17 amino acids long. As DNA, the CDR3 is TGTGCCAGCAGCTTAGCGCTAATGGACAGGGCGGTCTATGGCTACACCTTC. It translates to CASSLALMDRAVYGYTF.

Only a few counts were recorded for this clone. The chain has TRBV5-6 and TRBJ1-3; D unresolved. V shed 1 base and J shed 0 bases, with 11 bases lying between them. This CDR3 region has 16 residues. Germline loops: CDR1 SGHDT, CDR2 YYEEEE. The CDR3 loop is CASSLLVGNSGNTIYF. As DNA, the CDR3 is TGTGCCAGCAGCTTGCTGGTAGGGAACTCTGGAAACACCATATATTTT.

The chain carries TRBV19 and TRBJ2-5; no firm D call. Trimming removed 2 bases at V and 5 bases at J, with 3 bases between. The CDR3 loop spans 11 amino acids. The germline gives CDR1 LNHDA, CDR2 SQIVND (reference sequence). CDR3 region: CASSISETQYF. The CDR3 nucleotides are TGTGCCAGTAGTATAAGTGAGACCCAGTACTTC.

The gene calls are TRBV18 and TRBJ1-1; D not certain. V was shortened by 3 bases and J by 3 bases, with 20 bases between the two germline ends. CDR1 and CDR2 from the germline V gene are KGHSH and LQKENI. The CDR3 length is 17 residues. The CDR3 DNA reads TGTGCCAGCTCACCGACAACCGGAGGTTACCTCGACACTGAAGCTTTCTTT. It codes for CASSPTTGGYLDTEAFF.

The chain joins TRBV7-9 to TRBJ2-1; D assignment may be TRBD1 or TRBD2 (5 bases each). Germline V gives CDR1 SEHNR, CDR2 FQNEAQ (reference sequence). The CDR3 is 11 amino acids. Trimming removed 5 bases at V and 9 bases at J, with 8 bases between. The CDR3 region is CASSPGGEQFF. CDR3 sequence (DNA): TGTGCCAGCAGCCCTGGGGGTGAGCAGTTCTTC. The entire variable domain, with the rest obtained from reference TRBV7-9 and TRBJ2-1, is as follows: DTGVSQNPRHKITKRGQNVTFRCDPISEHNRLYWYRQTLGQGPEFLTYFQNEAQLEKSRLLSDRFSAERPKGSFSTLEIQRTEQGDSAMYLCASSPGGEQFFGPGTRLTVL.

The chain uses TRBV5-1 and TRBJ1-2; 10 bases fit TRBD1. Germline V gene sequence: CDR1 SGHRS, CDR2 YFSETQ. The CDR3 consists of 15 residues. V was pared by 4 bases and J by 8 bases, with 11 bases of the junction left unmatched. The CDR3 sequence: CASSGGDRDRGGYTF. CDR3 nucleotides: TGCGCCAGCAGCGGGGGGGACCGGGACAGGGGAGGCTACACCTTC.

The rearrangement joins TRBV2 to TRBJ2-5; TRBD2 matches 8 bases. CDR1 and CDR2 from the germline V gene are SNHLY and FYNNEI. Trimming took 11 bases from V and 5 from J; bases not matched to a gene: 10. There are 13 residues in the CDR3. The CDR3 reads CALSSRGGETQYF. DNA for the CDR3: TGTGCCCTCTCCAGTCGGGGGGGGGAGACCCAGTACTTC.

This chain joins TRBV5-1 and TRBJ2-5; perhaps TRBD1 as D (7 bases). This CDR3 contains 14 residues. Germline V gene lookup returns CDR1 SGHRS and CDR2 YFSETQ. V was clipped by 3 bases and J by 1 base, with 10 bases between them. Written as DNA, the CDR3 is TGCGCCAGCAGCTCGGGGGACAGCCAAGAGACCCAGTACTTC. Translating gives CASSSGDSQETQYF.

The chain joins TRBV3-1 (or the pseudogene TRBV3-2) to TRBJ1-2; no reliable D call. Germline V gene data show CDR1 as LGHDT and CDR2 as YNNKEL (reference sequence). This CDR3 spans 12 amino acids. The V end was cut by 5 bases, the J end by 7 bases, with 11 bases between. This chain's CDR3 is CASSSYGSGYTF. DNA for the CDR3: TGTGCCAGCAGCTCTTACGGTTCTGGCTACACCTTC.

The chain combines TRBV29-1 with TRBJ2-5; perhaps TRBD2 as D (5 bases). The CDR3 totals 13 residues. Germline assignment: CDR1 SQVTM and CDR2 ANQGSEA. The ends were cut back, 6 bases at V and 4 bases at J, with 15 bases in the middle. This CDR3 reads CSVSGPGSETQYF. The CDR3 bases are TGCAGCGTGAGTGGTCCGGGGTCAGAGACCCAGTACTTC.

The rearrangement links TRBV3-1 (or the pseudogene TRBV3-2) to TRBJ2-2; TRBD1 is a possible D gene (6 bases). The V and J ends lost 2 bases and 12 bases respectively, with 16 bases between them. The length of the CDR3 is 14 residues. Per the germline V gene, CDR1 is LGHDT and CDR2 is YNNKEL (reference sequence). The CDR3 DNA reads as TGTGCCAGCAGCCAAAAGATTGGGGGCACCAAGCTGTTTTTT. Translating gives CASSQKIGGTKLFF.

The genes are TRBV18 and TRBJ2-1; 14 bases fit TRBD2. The CDR3 spans 17 residues. CDR1 is KGHSH and CDR2 is LQKENI in the germline V gene. With 3 bases clipped from V and 5 bases from J, the junction kept 6 bases outside the gene matches. CDR3 DNA sequence: TGTGCCAGCTCACCGCCGACTAGCGGGGGGGCGGACAATGAGCAGTTCTTC. Amino acids: CASSPPTSGGADNEQFF.